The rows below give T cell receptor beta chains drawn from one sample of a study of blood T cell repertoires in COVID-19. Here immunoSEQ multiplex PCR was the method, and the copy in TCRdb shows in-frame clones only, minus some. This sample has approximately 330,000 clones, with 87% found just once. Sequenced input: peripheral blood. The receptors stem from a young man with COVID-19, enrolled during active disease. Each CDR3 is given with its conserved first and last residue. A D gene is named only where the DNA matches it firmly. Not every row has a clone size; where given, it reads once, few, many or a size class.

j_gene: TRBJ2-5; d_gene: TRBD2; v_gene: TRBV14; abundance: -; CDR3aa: CATWESSGSLETQYF; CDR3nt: TGTGCCACCTGGGAATCTAGCGGGAGTTTGGAGACCCAGTACTTC
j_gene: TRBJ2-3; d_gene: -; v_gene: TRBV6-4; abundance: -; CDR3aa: CASSEGRVDTDTQYF; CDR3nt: TGTGCCAGCAGTGAAGGTCGGGTTGACACAGATACGCAGTATTTT
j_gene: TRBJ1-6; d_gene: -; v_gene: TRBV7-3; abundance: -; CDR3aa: CASSLSRDSPLHF; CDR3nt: TGTGCCAGCAGCTTAAGTCGGGATTCACCCCTCCACTTT
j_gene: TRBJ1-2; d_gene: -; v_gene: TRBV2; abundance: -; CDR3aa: CASSETRGARGYTF; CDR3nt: TGTGCCAGCAGTGAGACACGGGGGGCGCGCGGCTACACCTTC
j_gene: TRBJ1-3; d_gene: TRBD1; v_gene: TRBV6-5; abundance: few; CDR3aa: CASSRQGTSGNTIYF; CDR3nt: TGTGCCAGCAGCCGACAGGGGACTTCTGGAAACACCATATATTTT
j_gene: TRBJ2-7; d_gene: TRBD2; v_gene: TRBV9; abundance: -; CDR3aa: CASSAGGDVRSYEQYF; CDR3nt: TGTGCCAGCAGCGCGGGGGGGGACGTCCGCTCCTACGAGCAGTACTTC
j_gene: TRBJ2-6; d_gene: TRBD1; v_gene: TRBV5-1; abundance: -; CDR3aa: CASSWGGTGGLSGANVLTF; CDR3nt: TGCGCCAGCAGCTGGGGAGGGACAGGGGGGCTTTCTGGGGCCAACGTCCTGACTTTC
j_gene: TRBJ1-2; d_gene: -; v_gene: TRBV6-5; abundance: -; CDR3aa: CASSLDSRGYGYTF; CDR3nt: TGTGCCAGCAGCCTCGACAGTCGTGGCTATGGCTACACCTTC
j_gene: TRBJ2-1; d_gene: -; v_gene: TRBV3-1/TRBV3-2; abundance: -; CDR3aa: CASSLSGYPYNEQFF; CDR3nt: TGTGCCAGCAGCCTCTCCGGGTATCCCTACAATGAGCAGTTCTTC
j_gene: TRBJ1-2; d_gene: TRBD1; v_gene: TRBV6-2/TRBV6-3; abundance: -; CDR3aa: CASSQPGQVLTF; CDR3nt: TGTGCCAGCAGTCAGCCGGGACAGGTCTTGACCTTC
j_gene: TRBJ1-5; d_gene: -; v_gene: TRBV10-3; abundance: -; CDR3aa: CAISESPLRHQPQHF; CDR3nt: TGTGCCATCAGTGAGTCACCGTTGCGGCATCAGCCCCAGCATTTT
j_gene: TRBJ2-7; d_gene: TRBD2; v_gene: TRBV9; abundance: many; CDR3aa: CASSSGLAIGEQYF; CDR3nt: TGTGCCAGCAGCTCGGGACTAGCAATTGGCGAGCAGTACTTC
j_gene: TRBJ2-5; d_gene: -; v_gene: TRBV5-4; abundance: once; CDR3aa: CASSFVGVAETQYF; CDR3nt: TGTGCCAGCAGCTTCGTAGGAGTAGCGGAGACCCAGTACTTC
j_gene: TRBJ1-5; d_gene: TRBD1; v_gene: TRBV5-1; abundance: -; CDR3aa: CASSLVSSGQGNQPQHF; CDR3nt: TGCGCCAGCAGCTTGGTTTCATCGGGACAGGGGAATCAGCCCCAGCATTTT
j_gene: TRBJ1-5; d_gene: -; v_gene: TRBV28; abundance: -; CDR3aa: CASSRSYSNQPQHF; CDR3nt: TGTGCCAGCAGTAGGAGTTATAGCAATCAGCCCCAGCATTTT
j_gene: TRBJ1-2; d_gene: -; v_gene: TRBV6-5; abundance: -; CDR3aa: CASAHRGGRYGYTF; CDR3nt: TGTGCCAGCGCCCACCGGGGGGGGAGGTATGGCTACACCTTC
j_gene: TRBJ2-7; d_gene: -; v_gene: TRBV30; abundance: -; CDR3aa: CAWSLGQSNYEQYF; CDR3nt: TGTGCCTGGAGTCTAGGACAGAGTAACTACGAGCAGTACTTC
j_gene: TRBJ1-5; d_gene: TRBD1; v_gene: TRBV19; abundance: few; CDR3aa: CASSRLQGARGQPQHF; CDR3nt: TGTGCCAGTAGTAGATTACAGGGGGCGCGTGGACAGCCCCAGCATTTT
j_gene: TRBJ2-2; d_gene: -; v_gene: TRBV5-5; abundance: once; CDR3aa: CASSWDNPNTGELFF; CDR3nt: TGTGCCAGCAGCTGGGACAATCCCAACACCGGGGAGCTGTTTTTT
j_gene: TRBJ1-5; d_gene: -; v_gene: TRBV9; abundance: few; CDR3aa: CASSPTGLGNQPQHF; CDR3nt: TGTGCCAGCAGCCCTACCGGTTTGGGCAATCAGCCCCAGCATTTT
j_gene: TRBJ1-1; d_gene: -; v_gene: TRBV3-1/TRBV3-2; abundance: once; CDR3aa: CASSPREGGGTEAFF; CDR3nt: TGTGCCAGCAGCCCACGTGAGGGAGGTGGCACTGAAGCTTTCTTT
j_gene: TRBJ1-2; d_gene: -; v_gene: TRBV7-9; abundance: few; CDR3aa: CASSSIRSGYGYTF; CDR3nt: TGTGCCAGCAGCTCCATTAGATCGGGGTATGGCTACACCTTC
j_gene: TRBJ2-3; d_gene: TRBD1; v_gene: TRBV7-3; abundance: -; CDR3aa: CASSLAVVTGGAGDTQYF; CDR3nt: TGTGCCAGCAGCTTAGCAGTCGTTACAGGGGGCGCAGGAGATACGCAGTATTTT
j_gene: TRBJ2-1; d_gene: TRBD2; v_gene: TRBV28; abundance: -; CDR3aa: CASSLGPSGGRAGNEQFF; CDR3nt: TGTGCCAGCAGTTTAGGGCCTAGCGGAGGCAGGGCGGGAAATGAGCAGTTCTTC
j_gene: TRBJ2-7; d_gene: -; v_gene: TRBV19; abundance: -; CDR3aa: CASMGAGALSYEQYF; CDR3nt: TGTGCCAGCATGGGGGCGGGTGCACTTTCCTACGAGCAGTACTTC
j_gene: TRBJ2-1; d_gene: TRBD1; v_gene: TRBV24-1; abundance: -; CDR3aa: CATSDSDRGSLNEQFF; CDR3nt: TGTGCCACCAGTGATAGTGACAGGGGTAGTTTGAATGAGCAGTTCTTC
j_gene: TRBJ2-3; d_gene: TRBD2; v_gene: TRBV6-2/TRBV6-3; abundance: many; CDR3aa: CASSYGTSSGDYTDTQYF; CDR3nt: TGTGCCAGCAGTTACGGCACTTCTAGCGGGGACTACACAGATACGCAGTATTTT
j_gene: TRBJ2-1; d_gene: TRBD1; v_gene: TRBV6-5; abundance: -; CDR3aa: CASSYSGTGGSEQFF; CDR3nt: TGTGCCAGCAGTTATTCCGGGACAGGGGGCAGTGAGCAGTTCTTC
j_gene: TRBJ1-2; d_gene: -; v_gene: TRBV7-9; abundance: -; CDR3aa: CASSLLIEQGRYTF; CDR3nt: TGTGCCAGCAGCTTATTAATCGAGCAGGGGCGCTACACCTTC
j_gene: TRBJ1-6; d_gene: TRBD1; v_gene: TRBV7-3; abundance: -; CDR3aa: CASSPDRRSAPLHF; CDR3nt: TGTGCCAGCAGCCCGGACAGGAGATCCGCCCCCCTCCACTTT
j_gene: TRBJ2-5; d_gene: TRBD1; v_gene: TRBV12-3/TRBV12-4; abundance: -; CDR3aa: CASSLGTGVTQYF; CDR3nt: TGTGCCAGCAGCCTGGGCACAGGGGTGACCCAGTACTTC
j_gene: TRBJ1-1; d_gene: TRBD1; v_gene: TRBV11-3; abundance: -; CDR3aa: CASSLGRTGPRNTEAFF; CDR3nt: TGTGCCAGCAGCTTAGGGCGGACAGGCCCAAGGAACACTGAAGCTTTCTTT
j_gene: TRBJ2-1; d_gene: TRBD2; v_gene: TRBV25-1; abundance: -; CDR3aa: CASRSLGTSGRNEQFF; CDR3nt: TGTGCCAGCCGTTCGCTCGGGACTAGCGGGAGAAATGAGCAGTTCTTC
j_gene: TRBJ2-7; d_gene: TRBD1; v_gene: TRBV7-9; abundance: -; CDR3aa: CASSKRDRSSYEQYF; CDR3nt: TGTGCCAGCAGCAAACGGGACAGGTCGTCCTACGAGCAGTACTTC
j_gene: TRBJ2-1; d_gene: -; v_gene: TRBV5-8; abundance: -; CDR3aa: CASSSGPYNEQFF; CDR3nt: TGTGCCAGCAGCTCGGGTCCCTACAATGAGCAGTTCTTC
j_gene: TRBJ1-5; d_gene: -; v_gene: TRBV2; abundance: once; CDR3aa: CASSEGVTGNQPQHF; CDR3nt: TGTGCCAGCAGTGAAGGAGTTACTGGCAATCAGCCCCAGCATTTT
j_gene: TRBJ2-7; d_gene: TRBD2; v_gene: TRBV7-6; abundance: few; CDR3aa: CASSLGVAGGSDSYEQYF; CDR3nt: TGTGCCAGCAGCTTAGGAGTAGCGGGAGGATCCGACTCCTACGAGCAGTACTTC
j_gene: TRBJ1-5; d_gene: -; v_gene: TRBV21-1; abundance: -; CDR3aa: CASSKRGGPPQPQHF; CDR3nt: TGTGCCAGCAGCAAAAGAGGCGGTCCACCTCAGCCCCAGCATTTT
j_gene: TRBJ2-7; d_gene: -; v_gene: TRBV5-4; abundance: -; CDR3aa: CASSLDFARGASHEQYF; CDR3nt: TGTGCCAGCAGCTTGGATTTCGCCAGGGGGGCGTCACACGAGCAGTACTTC
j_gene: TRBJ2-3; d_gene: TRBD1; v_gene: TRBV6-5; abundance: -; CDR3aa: CASLQGASDTQYF; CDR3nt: TGTGCCAGCCTACAGGGGGCGTCAGATACGCAGTATTTT
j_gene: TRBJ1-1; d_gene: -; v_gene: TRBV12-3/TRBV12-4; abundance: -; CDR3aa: CASSGPRAEAFF; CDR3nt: TGTGCCAGCAGCGGCCCGAGGGCTGAAGCTTTCTTT
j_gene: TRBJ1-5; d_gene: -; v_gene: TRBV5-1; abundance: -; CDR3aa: CASRPTGSSNQPQHF; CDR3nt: TGCGCCAGCAGGCCAACAGGCTCTAGCAATCAGCCCCAGCATTTT
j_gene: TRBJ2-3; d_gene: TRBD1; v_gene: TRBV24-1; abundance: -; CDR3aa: CATSDLLSDRGKDTQYF; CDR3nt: TGTGCCACCAGTGATTTGTTGTCGGACAGGGGAAAAGATACGCAGTATTTT
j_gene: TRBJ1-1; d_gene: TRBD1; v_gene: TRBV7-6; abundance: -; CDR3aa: CASSLFGQGAVNTEAFF; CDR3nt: TGTGCCAGCAGCTTATTTGGACAGGGGGCGGTGAACACTGAAGCTTTCTTT
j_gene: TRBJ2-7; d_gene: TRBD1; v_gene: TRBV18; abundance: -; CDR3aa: CASLRGTGGEEQYF; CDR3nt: TGTGCCAGCCTCCGCGGGACAGGGGGCGAGGAGCAGTACTTC
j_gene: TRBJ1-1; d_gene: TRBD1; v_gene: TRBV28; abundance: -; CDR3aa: CASKIPFFPATLSTGGITAFF; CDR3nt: TGTGCCAGCAAAATACCATTTTTCCCCGCTACCCTTTCAACAGGGGGCATAACGGCTTTCTTT
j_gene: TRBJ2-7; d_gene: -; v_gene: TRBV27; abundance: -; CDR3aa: CASSSGGYPRNEQYF; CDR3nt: TGTGCCAGCAGTTCCGGCGGGTACCCTCGAAACGAGCAGTACTTC
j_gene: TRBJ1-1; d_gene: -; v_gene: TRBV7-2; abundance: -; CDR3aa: CASRPTGSIMNTEAFF; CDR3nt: TGTGCCAGCAGACCTACCGGGAGCATCATGAACACTGAAGCTTTCTTT
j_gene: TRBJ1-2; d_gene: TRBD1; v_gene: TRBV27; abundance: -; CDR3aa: CASSRSGGHRYGYTF; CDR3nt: TGTGCCAGCAGTCGATCAGGGGGCCATCGCTATGGCTACACCTTC
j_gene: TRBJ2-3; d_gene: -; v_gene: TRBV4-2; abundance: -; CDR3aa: CASSQGKEVDTQYF; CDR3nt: TGTGCCAGCAGCCAAGGTAAAGAGGTAGATACGCAGTATTTT
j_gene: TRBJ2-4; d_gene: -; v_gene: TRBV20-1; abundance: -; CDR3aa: CSASTGQLAKNIQYF; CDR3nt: TGCAGTGCTAGTACAGGGCAACTAGCCAAAAACATTCAGTACTTC
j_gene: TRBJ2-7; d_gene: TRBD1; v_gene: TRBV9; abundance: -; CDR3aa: CASSVGTASYEQYF; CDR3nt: TGTGCCAGCAGCGTCGGGACAGCTTCCTACGAGCAGTACTTC
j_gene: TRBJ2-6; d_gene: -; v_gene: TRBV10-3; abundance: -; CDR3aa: CAISESTWTSGANVLTF; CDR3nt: TGTGCCATCAGTGAGTCGACTTGGACATCTGGGGCCAACGTCCTGACTTTC
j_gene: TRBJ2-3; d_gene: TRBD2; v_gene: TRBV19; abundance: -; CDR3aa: CASSRTSGGTNTDTQYF; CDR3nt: TGTGCCAGTAGTCGGACTAGCGGGGGGACAAATACAGATACGCAGTATTTT
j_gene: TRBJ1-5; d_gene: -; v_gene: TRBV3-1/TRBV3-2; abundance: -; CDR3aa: CASSRGIPSGHQPQHF; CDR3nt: TGTGCCAGCAGCCGAGGGATCCCGAGCGGTCATCAGCCCCAGCATTTT
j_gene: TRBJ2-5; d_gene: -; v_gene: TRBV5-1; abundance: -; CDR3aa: CASSLEDTQETQYF; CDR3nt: TGCGCCAGCAGCTTGGAGGACACACAAGAGACCCAGTACTTC
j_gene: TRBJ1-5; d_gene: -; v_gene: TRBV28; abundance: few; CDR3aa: CASRVGGHLNQPQHF; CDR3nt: TGTGCCAGCAGAGTAGGGGGACATCTAAATCAGCCCCAGCATTTT
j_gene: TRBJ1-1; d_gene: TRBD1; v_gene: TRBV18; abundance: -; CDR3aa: CASSPRGQKNTEAFF; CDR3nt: TGTGCCAGCTCACCGCGGGGACAGAAGAACACTGAAGCTTTCTTT
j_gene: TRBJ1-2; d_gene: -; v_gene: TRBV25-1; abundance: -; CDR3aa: CASSVTEINYGYTF; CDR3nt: TGTGCCAGCAGTGTTACAGAAATTAACTATGGCTACACCTTC
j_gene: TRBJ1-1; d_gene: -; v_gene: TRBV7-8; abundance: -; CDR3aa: CASSPPGTEAFF; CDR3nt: TGTGCCAGCAGCCCCCCCGGCACTGAAGCTTTCTTT